This T cell receptor beta chain was documented in a study of T cell responses to AZD1222 COVID-19 vaccine. Study observations and caveats: Most donors were white British and more were female, and clonal diversity was possibly underestimated. At baseline, just a handful of AZD1222 recipients tested seropositive.

Assay used: immunoSEQ multiplex PCR; TCRdb lists only in-frame clones, some missing. Of more than 150,000 clones in the sample, around 90% were seen once. This clone was detected once. Its antigen is currently unknown. CDR1 is MNHEY and CDR2 is SVGAGI in the germline V gene. The ends were cut back, 5 bases at V and 8 bases at J, with 10 bases in the middle. This CDR3 region has 12 residues. Sequenced here: peripheral blood, sampled 28 days after the second AZD1222 dose. This TCR was sampled from an adult who received the AZD1222 COVID-19 vaccine. The V gene is TRBV6-5, the J gene TRBJ1-5; D perhaps matches TRBD1 (5 bases). In DNA, the CDR3 is TGTGCCAGCAGTCCCAGGGTCGAGCCCCAGCATTTT. Protein sequence: CASSPRVEPQHF.